The 30 T cell receptor beta chains below come from one sample, sequenced in a study of blood T cell repertoires in COVID-19. Generated by immunoSEQ multiplex PCR, the TCRdb table keeps only in-frame clones and is missing some. Altogether about 230,000 clones are present, about 84% being singletons, with the ten largest covering around 8%. The sequenced material came from peripheral blood. These receptors were taken from a woman aged 80 or older with acute or convalescent COVID-19.

This sequence joins TRBV9 and TRBJ2-3; tentative D call: TRBD1 (6 bases). The CDR3 is 15 residues long. Germline CDR1 is SGDLS and CDR2 is YYNGEE. V was shortened by 0 bases and J by 2 bases, with 10 bases between the two germline ends. The CDR3 here is CASSVGRGATDTQYF. DNA of the CDR3: TGTGCCAGCAGCGTAGGCAGGGGCGCCACAGATACGCAGTATTTT.

This chain connects TRBV3-1 (or the pseudogene TRBV3-2) to TRBJ1-5; 8 bases agree with TRBD1. CDR3 length equals 15 residues. V dropped 4 bases and J dropped 7; count of bases not matched to a gene: 9. The germline CDR1 and CDR2 sequences are LGHDT and YNNKEL (reference sequence). The CDR3 nucleotides read TGTGCCAGCAGCCCTAGACAGGGGTTAGGGCAGCCCCAGCATTTT. This encodes CASSPRQGLGQPQHF.

The chain employs TRBV11-1 and TRBJ1-4, with 7 bases identical to TRBD1. The CDR3 loop spans 14 amino acids. V was clipped by 5 bases and J by 7 bases; unmatched bases: 7. The germline V gene has CDR1 SGHAT and CDR2 FQDESV (reference sequence). CDR3 sequence reads: CASSPTGRSEKLFF. DNA for the CDR3: TGTGCCAGCAGCCCGACAGGGAGGAGTGAAAAACTGTTTTTT.

The chain links TRBV21-1 to TRBJ2-1; TRBD1, the table's D call, lacks a check against the DNA. TRBV21-1 is classified as a pseudogene. The CDR3 covers 15 residues. The CDR3 DNA follows: TGTGCCAGCAGGATAAACAGGGGTTCCTACAATGAGCAGTTCTTC. Translated, it gives CASRINRGSYNEQFF.

This clone has only one observation. V gene TRBV5-1 combines with J gene TRBJ1-1; weak D call: TRBD1 (6 bases). This CDR3 has 16 residues. Germline V gives CDR1 SGHRS, CDR2 YFSETQ. V was clipped by 1 base and J by 0 bases, with 13 bases between them. CDR3 in amino acids: CASSLTGSIMNTEAFF. The CDR3 DNA is TGCGCCAGCAGCTTGACAGGGTCGATCATGAACACTGAAGCTTTCTTT.

CDR3 bases: TGTGCCAGCAGTTATCTGGGCCCTACCTACGAGCAGTACTTC. Amino acids: CASSYLGPTYEQYF. The gene calls are TRBV6-6 and TRBJ2-7; no definite D call. V lost 3 bases and J 2 bases, leaving 11 bases between the germline ends. This CDR3 is built from 14 residues. The germline V gene has CDR1 MNHNY and CDR2 SVGAGI (reference sequence).

The chain combines TRBV19 with TRBJ2-4; TRBD1 might be the D (5 bases). Germline assignment: CDR1 LNHDA and CDR2 SQIVND (reference sequence). This CDR3 spans 14 amino acids. The V end lost 6 bases, the J end lost 0 bases, and 9 bases lay between the germline ends. In DNA, the CDR3 is TGTGCCAGTAGACCAAGGGGAGCCAAAAACATTCAGTACTTC. Translated: CASRPRGAKNIQYF.

V usage is TRBV5-4 and J usage is TRBJ2-3, with a tentative D call TRBD2 (5 bases). CDR1 SGHNT and CDR2 YYREEE come from the germline V gene (reference sequence). V gave up 4 bases and J gave up 2 bases, with 14 bases separating them. There are 15 residues in the CDR3. CDR3 protein: CASSPRERITDTQYF. CDR3 coding DNA: TGTGCCAGCAGCCCTAGGGAGCGTATCACAGATACGCAGTATTTT.

The chain couples TRBV5-1 to TRBJ2-3; the D is unclear. This CDR3 is built from 13 residues. Germline assignment: CDR1 SGHRS and CDR2 YFSETQ. V lost 7 bases, J lost 0 bases, and 9 bases lay in between. Written as DNA, the CDR3 is TGCGCCAGCCGTCTGGCTAGCACAGATACGCAGTATTTT. Protein product: CASRLASTDTQYF.

V gene TRBV7-9 combines with J gene TRBJ2-1; 7 bases match TRBD1. CDR1 and CDR2 (germline): SEHNR, FQNEAQ (reference sequence). V lost 10 bases, J lost 2 bases, and 5 bases stayed unmatched. This CDR3 has 13 amino acids. The CDR3 sequence: CATQTGTYNEQFF. The DNA for the CDR3 is TGTGCCACCCAGACAGGGACCTACAATGAGCAGTTCTTC.

The chain uses TRBV6-5 and TRBJ2-7, with D perhaps matching TRBD2 (5 bases). The CDR3 sequence is 14 residues long. Per the germline V gene, CDR1 is MNHEY and CDR2 is SVGAGI. V lost 8 bases to trimming and J lost 4 bases, with 18 bases between them. The CDR3 DNA sequence: TGTGCCAGCCGTTTCGTAAGGGAGTCGTACGAGCAGTACTTC. This codes for CASRFVRESYEQYF.

Notes on this clone: A junction boundary mismatches the germline segment, possibly from a read error. The chain has TRBV5-1 and TRBJ2-4; D possibly corresponds to TRBD2 (5 bases). From germline, CDR1 is SGHRS and CDR2 YFSETQ. The CDR3 is made up of 15 amino acids. CDR3 nucleotides: TGCGCCAGCAGTTTGGAGATGGGTGGACTAAACATTCAGTACTTC. It specifies CASSLEMGGLNIQYF.

This clone was observed a single time. The chain employs TRBV6-5 and TRBJ1-5, with D perhaps matching TRBD1 (6 bases). The germline V gene encodes CDR1 MNHEY and CDR2 SVGAGI. The V end lost 6 bases, the J end lost 2 bases, and 14 bases lay between the germline ends. The CDR3 totals 15 residues. The CDR3, as DNA: TGTGCCAGCAGCCGAAAGGGGGATGGCAATCAGCCCCAGCATTTT. This codes for CASSRKGDGNQPQHF.

The chain couples TRBV10-3 to TRBJ2-7; 9 bases are a match to TRBD2. Looked up from germline, CDR1 is ENHRY and CDR2 is SYGVKD. J gave up 2 bases and V 4 bases, and 12 bases lay outside the gene matches. This CDR3 spans 17 amino acids. CDR3 bases: TGTGCCATCAGTGCCTCCGGCGGGGGGGGGACCCCCTACGAGCAGTACTTC. Translation: CAISASGGGGTPYEQYF.

CDR3 coding DNA: TGCGCCAGCAGCTTGGCCACAGGTAATCAGCCCCAGCATTTT. Protein sequence: CASSLATGNQPQHF. The rearrangement uses TRBV5-1 and TRBJ1-5; perhaps TRBD1 as D (5 bases). The CDR3 is made up of 14 amino acids. The V gene lost 0 bases and the J gene lost 4 bases, with 8 bases spanning the gap. CDR1 is SGHRS and CDR2 is YFSETQ in the germline V gene.

With regard to this clone: The junction differs from germline at one of its ends, possibly a read error. The chain recombines TRBV9 with TRBJ2-1; 9 nucleotides align to TRBD2. Germline assignment: CDR1 SGDLS and CDR2 YYNGEE. The CDR3 is 16 amino acids. CDR3 sequence (DNA): TGTGCCAGCAGCGTGACCCAAGCGGGAGGATATGTTGAGCGGTTCTTC. Its protein is CASSVTQAGGYVERFF.

The V call is TRBV2, the J call TRBJ1-3; unclear D gene. V lost 6 bases and J lost 0, with 6 bases in between. Germline CDR1 reads SNHLY; CDR2 reads FYNNEI. This CDR3 has 13 amino acids. CDR3 bases: TGTGCCAGCAGCCGGGACTCTGGAAACACCATATATTTT. It codes for CASSRDSGNTIYF.

This clone came up once. The chain carries TRBV19 and TRBJ1-1; 7 bases match TRBD1. The CDR3 length is 13 residues. The ends lost 6 bases at V and 5 bases at J; junction bases unmatched: 6. Germline values: CDR1 LNHDA, CDR2 SQIVND (reference sequence). CDR3 protein: CASSRDRETEAFF. The CDR3 DNA reads TGTGCCAGTAGCCGGGACAGAGAGACTGAAGCTTTCTTT. Combining the CDR3 with reference TRBV19 and TRBJ1-1 gives the whole variable domain DGGITQSPKYLFRKEGQNVTLSCEQNLNHDAMYWYRQDPGQGLRLIYYSQIVNDFQKGDIAEGYSVSREKKESFPLTVTSAQKNPTAFYLCASSRDRETEAFFGQGTRLTVV.

This rearrangement joins TRBV28 to TRBJ1-6; TRBD1 matches 12 bases. The CDR3 extends over 16 amino acids. The germline V gene has CDR1 MDHEN and CDR2 SYDVKM. V trimming: 3 bases; J trimming: 9 bases; junction bases outside the gene matches: 6. DNA of the CDR3: TGTGCCAGCAGTTTCGGGACAGGGGGCGTTCTTTCACCCCTCCACTTT. Its protein product is CASSFGTGGVLSPLHF.

The CDR3 region has the DNA TGCGCCAGCAGCCAGACGGCGCTAGCGGGGGGAGGGGAGCAGTTCTTC. Translation gives CASSQTALAGGGEQFF. This chain uses TRBV5-1 with TRBJ2-1, with 11 bases lining up with TRBD2. Losses at the gene ends were 4 bases for V and 10 bases for J; bases not matched to a gene: 13. Germline lookup yields CDR1 SGHRS and CDR2 YFSETQ. This CDR3 region has 16 residues.

The CDR3 coding sequence is TGTGCCAGCACTACCGACAGGGCACAGCAGCCCCAGCATTTT. Its translation: CASTTDRAQQPQHF. This chain links TRBV6-5 with TRBJ1-5, with 7 bases matching TRBD1. Germline lookup yields CDR1 MNHEY and CDR2 SVGAGI. This CDR3 region has 14 residues. V shed 7 bases, J shed 7 bases, and the junction held 10 bases outside the gene matches.

The chain has TRBV24-1 and TRBJ2-2, with a tentative D call TRBD1 (5 bases). V gave up 1 base and J gave up 6 bases, with 8 bases separating them. The CDR3 contains 14 residues. The germline V gene encodes CDR1 KGHDR and CDR2 SFDVKD. The CDR3 loop is CATSDFRAAGELFF. The CDR3, as DNA: TGTGCCACCAGTGATTTCAGGGCCGCCGGGGAGCTGTTTTTT.

The chain has TRBV14 and TRBJ2-5; D is possibly TRBD2 (5 bases). CDR1 SGHDN and CDR2 FVKESK come from the germline V gene. Deletions cut 2 bases from V and 1 base from J, with 11 bases between. The CDR3 has 15 amino acids. The CDR3 sequence is CASSQFGGLQETQYF. DNA of the CDR3: TGTGCCAGCAGCCAATTTGGCGGGCTCCAAGAGACCCAGTACTTC. Full variable domain (outside the CDR3, taken from reference TRBV14 and TRBJ2-5): EAGVTQFPSHSVIEKGQTVTLRCDPISGHDNLYWYRRVMGKEIKFLLHFVKESKQDESGMPNNRFLAERTGGTYSTLKVQPAELEDSGVYFCASSQFGGLQETQYFGPGTRLLVL.

The chain couples TRBV11-2 to TRBJ2-7; TRBD2 agrees at 7 bases. Germline V gene lookup returns CDR1 SGHAT and CDR2 FQNNGV. The V and J ends lost 2 bases and 3 bases, in that order; junction bases with no gene match: 4. The CDR3 length is 14 residues. CDR3 coding DNA: TGTGCCAGCAGCTTATTGCGGGGGAACTACGAGCAGTACTTC. Its translation: CASSLLRGNYEQYF.

V is TRBV6-1 and J is TRBJ2-5, with TRBD1 identical over 9 bases. Germline V gene lookup returns CDR1 MNHNS and CDR2 SASEGT. This CDR3 spans 14 amino acids. The V gene end was trimmed by 2 bases and the J gene end by 5 bases; junction bases not matched to a gene: 3. The CDR3 region is CASSETGGLETQYF. The CDR3 coding sequence is TGTGCCAGCAGTGAAACAGGGGGCCTTGAGACCCAGTACTTC.

The rearrangement links TRBV7-9 to TRBJ1-1; D gene ambiguous. The CDR3 is 13 amino acids. V shed 2 bases and J shed 1 base, with 5 bases lying between them. The germline CDR1 and CDR2 sequences are SEHNR and FQNEAQ (reference sequence). In DNA, the CDR3 is TGTGCCAGCAGCTTACCAGGGAACACTGAAGCTTTCTTT. Its translation is CASSLPGNTEAFF.

This clone was counted between two and nine times. The J gene is TRBJ2-7, the V gene TRBV29-1; D is possibly TRBD2 (6 bases). Germline loops: CDR1 SQVTM, CDR2 ANQGSEA. The CDR3 consists of 12 residues. V was pared by 7 bases and J by 4 bases, with 14 bases between. The CDR3 loop reads CSAFEGRYEQYF. CDR3 coding DNA: TGCAGCGCCTTCGAGGGGAGGTACGAGCAGTACTTC.

This clone showed up just a few times. The rearrangement uses TRBV11-3 and TRBJ2-1, with D perhaps TRBD2 (6 bases). Trimming took 5 bases from V and 6 from J, leaving 17 bases between them. CDR3 length equals 15 residues. Germline V gives CDR1 SGHNT, CDR2 YENEEA. The CDR3 protein is CASSLRSGRGNEQFF. CDR3 nucleotides: TGTGCCAGCAGCCTAAGGTCTGGGCGGGGCAATGAGCAGTTCTTC. Full variable domain (outside the CDR3, taken from reference TRBV11-3 and TRBJ2-1): EAGVVQSPRYKIIEKKQPVAFWCNPISGHNTLYWYLQNLGQGPELLIRYENEEAVDDSQLPKDRFSAERLKGVDSTLKIQPAELGDSAVYLCASSLRSGRGNEQFFGPGTRLTVL.

As regards this clone: The sample carries other DNA sequences with the same CDR3. For the CDR3, the DNA is TGTGCCAGCAGTAGGACTAGCGGAACCTACGAGCAGTACTTC. It specifies CASSRTSGTYEQYF. This sequence joins TRBV6-5 and TRBJ2-7, with 10 bases lining up with TRBD2. The germline CDR1 and CDR2 sequences are MNHEY and SVGAGI. Germline trimming cut 5 bases from V and 2 bases from J; bases unmatched to any gene: 3. The CDR3 totals 14 residues.

This rearrangement joins TRBV7-3 to TRBJ2-3; D unresolved. The V gene lost 4 bases and the J gene lost 3 bases, with 8 bases spanning the gap. Germline V gene sequence: CDR1 SGHTA, CDR2 FQGTGA. There are 13 residues in the CDR3. DNA for the CDR3: TGTGCCAGCAGCTCCGCCGGGACAGATACGCAGTATTTT. Translating gives CASSSAGTDTQYF.